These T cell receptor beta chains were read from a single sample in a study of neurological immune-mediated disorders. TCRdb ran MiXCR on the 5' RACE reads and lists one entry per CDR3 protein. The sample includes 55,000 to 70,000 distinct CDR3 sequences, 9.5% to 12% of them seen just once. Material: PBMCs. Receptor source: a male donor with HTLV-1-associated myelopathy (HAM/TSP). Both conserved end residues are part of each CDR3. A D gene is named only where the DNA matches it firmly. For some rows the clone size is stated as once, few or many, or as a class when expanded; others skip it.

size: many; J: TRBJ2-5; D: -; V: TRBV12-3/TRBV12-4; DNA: TGTGCCAGCAGTTTAATGGGGCAATACGAAGAGACCCAGTACTTC; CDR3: CASSLMGQYEETQYF
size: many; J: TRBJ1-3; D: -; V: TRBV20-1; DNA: TGCAGTGCTAGGCCTGCGAACGAATTGAGAAACACCATATATTTT; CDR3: CSARPANELRNTIYF
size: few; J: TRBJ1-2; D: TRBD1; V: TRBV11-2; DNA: TGTGCCAGCAGCTTATCGACAGGGATCTATGGCTACACCTTC; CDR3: CASSLSTGIYGYTF
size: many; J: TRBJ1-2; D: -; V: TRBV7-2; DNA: TGTGCCAGCAGCTTAGAGACCGTGGACTATGGCTACACCTTC; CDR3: CASSLETVDYGYTF
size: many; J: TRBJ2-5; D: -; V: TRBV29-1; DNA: TGCAGCGTTGGTAAAGAGACCCAGTACTTC; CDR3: CSVGKETQYF
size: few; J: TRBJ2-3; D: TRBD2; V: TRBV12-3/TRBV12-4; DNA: TGTGCCAGCAGCCCCCAGCGGGGGGTTTTGGATACGCAGTATTTT; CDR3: CASSPQRGVLDTQYF
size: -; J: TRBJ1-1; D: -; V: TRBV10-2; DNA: TGCGCCAGCAGTGAGTCGGGGGGTTTGGCTGAAGCTTTCTTT; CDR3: CASSESGGLAEAFF
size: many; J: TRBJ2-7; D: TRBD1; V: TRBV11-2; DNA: TGTGCCAGCAGTTTTCTTCCGGGGACAGGGGGCGGATACGAGCAGTACTTC; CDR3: CASSFLPGTGGGYEQYF
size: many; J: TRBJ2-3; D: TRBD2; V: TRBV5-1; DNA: TGCGCCAGCAAGAGCGGGGGGGCCTCAGATACGCAGTATTTT; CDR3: CASKSGGASDTQYF
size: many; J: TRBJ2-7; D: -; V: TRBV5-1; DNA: TGCGCCAGCAGCTTGTCGGACGGTACCTACGAGCAGTACTTC; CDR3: CASSLSDGTYEQYF
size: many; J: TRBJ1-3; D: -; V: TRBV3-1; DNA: TGTGCCAGCAGCCCCGAGGGTTATACTGGAAACACCATATATTTT; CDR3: CASSPEGYTGNTIYF
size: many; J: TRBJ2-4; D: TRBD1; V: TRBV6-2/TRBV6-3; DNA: TGTGCCAGCAGCGAACAGGGGTTGGTCAAAAACATTCAGTACTTC; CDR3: CASSEQGLVKNIQYF
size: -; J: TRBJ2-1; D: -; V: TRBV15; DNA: TGTGCCACCAGCAGAGATCTCGGGCAGGGTGGCCACAATGAGCAGTTCTTC; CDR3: CATSRDLGQGGHNEQFF
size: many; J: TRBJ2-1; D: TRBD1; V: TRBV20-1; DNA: TGCAGTGCTTCCTACAGGGGGCGCAGGGAATACAATGAGCAGTTCTTC; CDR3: CSASYRGRREYNEQFF
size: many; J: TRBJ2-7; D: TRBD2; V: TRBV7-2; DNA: TGTGCCAGCAGCATAAGCGGGGGCCCGACCTACGAGCAGTACTTC; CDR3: CASSISGGPTYEQYF
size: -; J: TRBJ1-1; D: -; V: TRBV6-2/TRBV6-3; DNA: TGTGCCAGCAGTTACTATCAGGGGTTTACTGAAGCTTTCTTT; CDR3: CASSYYQGFTEAFF
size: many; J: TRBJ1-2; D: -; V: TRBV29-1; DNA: TGCAGCGTTGAAGGCCGGGATAGGACGGCTAACTATGGCTACACCTTC; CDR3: CSVEGRDRTANYGYTF
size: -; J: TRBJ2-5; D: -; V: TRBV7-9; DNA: TGTGCCAGCAGCACTAGGACCGGGCTCCAGTTTCAGGAGACCCAGTACTTC; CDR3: CASSTRTGLQFQETQYF
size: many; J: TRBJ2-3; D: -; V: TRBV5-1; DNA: TGCGCCAGCAGCCCTAACACAGATACGCAGTATTTT; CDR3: CASSPNTDTQYF
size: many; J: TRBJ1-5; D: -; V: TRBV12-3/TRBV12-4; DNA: TGTGCCAGCAGTTTAGTTGGAGGAGGAGGCAATCAGCCCCAGCATTTT; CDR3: CASSLVGGGGNQPQHF
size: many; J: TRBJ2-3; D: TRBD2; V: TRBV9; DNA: TGTGCCAGCAGCGTTGGGACTAGCGGGGGGGATACGCAGTATTTT; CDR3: CASSVGTSGGDTQYF
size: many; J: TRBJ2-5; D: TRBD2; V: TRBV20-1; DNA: TGCAGTGCTAGAGAATGGACTAGCGGGGGCCAAGAGACCCAGTACTTC; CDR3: CSAREWTSGGQETQYF
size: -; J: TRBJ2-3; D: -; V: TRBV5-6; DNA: -; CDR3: CASSFYICSATHLAGAGDTQYF
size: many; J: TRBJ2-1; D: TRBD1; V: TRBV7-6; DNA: TGTGCCAGCAGCTTACAGACAGGGAGCAATGAGCAGTTCTTC; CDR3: CASSLQTGSNEQFF
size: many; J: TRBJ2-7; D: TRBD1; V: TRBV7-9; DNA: TGTGCCAGCAGCCATAGGACAGGGCCCTACGAGCAGTACTTC; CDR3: CASSHRTGPYEQYF
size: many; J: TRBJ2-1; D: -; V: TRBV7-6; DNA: TGTGCCAGCAGCTTCATGGGGACCCCCTACAATGAGCAGTTCTTC; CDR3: CASSFMGTPYNEQFF
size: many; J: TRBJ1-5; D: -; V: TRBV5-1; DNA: TGCGCCAGCAGCCCGGACGGGAATCAGCCCCAGCATTTT; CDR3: CASSPDGNQPQHF
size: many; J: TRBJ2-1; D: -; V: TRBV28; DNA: TGTGCCAGCAGTTACGTTGGGGGGGGCAGGGACAATGAGCAGTTCTTC; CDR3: CASSYVGGGRDNEQFF
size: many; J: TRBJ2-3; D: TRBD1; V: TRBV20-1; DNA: TGCAGTGCTAAACCCCCAGGGGGTTATCACACAGATACGCAGTATTTT; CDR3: CSAKPPGGYHTDTQYF
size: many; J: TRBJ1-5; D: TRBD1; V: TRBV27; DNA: TGTGCCAGCCTTATGCAGGACAGGGCACTTATAAGCAATCAGCCCCAGCATTTT; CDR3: CASLMQDRALISNQPQHF
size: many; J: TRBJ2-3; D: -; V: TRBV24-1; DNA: TGTGCCACCAGTGTGGGAGCTAGCACAGATACGCAGTATTTT; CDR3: CATSVGASTDTQYF
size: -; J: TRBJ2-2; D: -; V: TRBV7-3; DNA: TGTGCCAGCAGCTTGCCGTTCACCGGGGAGCTGTTTTTT; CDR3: CASSLPFTGELFF
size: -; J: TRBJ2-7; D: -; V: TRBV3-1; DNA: TGTGCCAGCAGCCAAGTAGCAGGAGTCGAGCAGTACTTC; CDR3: CASSQVAGVEQYF
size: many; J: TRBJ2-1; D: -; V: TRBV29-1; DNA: TGCAGCGGAAAGGAGGGGGGGACTCCGAATGAGCAGTTCTTC; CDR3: CSGKEGGTPNEQFF
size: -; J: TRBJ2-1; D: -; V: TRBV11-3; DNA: TGTGCCAGCAGCTTAGGGAAGAACCCTGACAGGGAGGCGCGTCCCTCCTACAATGAGCAGTTCTTC; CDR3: CASSLGKNPDREARPSYNEQFF
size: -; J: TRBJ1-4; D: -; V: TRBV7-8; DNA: TGTGCCAGCAGCTTAGTGGATAGGAATGAAAAACTGTTTTTT; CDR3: CASSLVDRNEKLFF
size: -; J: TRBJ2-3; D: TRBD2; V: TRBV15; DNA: TGTGCCACCAGCACCCGGTGGGGCGGGGGGGCAATAGATACGCAGTATTTT; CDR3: CATSTRWGGGAIDTQYF
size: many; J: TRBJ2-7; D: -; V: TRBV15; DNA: TGTGCCACCAGCAGAGTCGGGCAGGGGAGCTCCTACGAGCAGTACTTC; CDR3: CATSRVGQGSSYEQYF
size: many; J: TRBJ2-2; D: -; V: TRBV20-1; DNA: TGCAGTGCTAGAGGCGGGGTCGGGGCGAACACCGGGGAGCTGTTTTTT; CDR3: CSARGGVGANTGELFF
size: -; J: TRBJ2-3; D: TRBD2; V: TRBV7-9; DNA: TGTGCCAGCAAGGATAGCGGGGCCCACACAGATACGCAGTATTTT; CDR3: CASKDSGAHTDTQYF
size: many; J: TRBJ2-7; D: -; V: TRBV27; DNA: TGTGCCAGCAGACAGGGCGGCAACGAGCAGTACTTC; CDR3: CASRQGGNEQYF
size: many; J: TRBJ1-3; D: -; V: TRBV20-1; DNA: TGCAGTGCTAGCCTTCAGGGATCTGGAAACACCATATATTTT; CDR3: CSASLQGSGNTIYF
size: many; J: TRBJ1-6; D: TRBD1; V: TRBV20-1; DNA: TGCAGTGCTAGAGACCCTAGGACAGGGGCGGATTCACCCCTCCACTTT; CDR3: CSARDPRTGADSPLHF
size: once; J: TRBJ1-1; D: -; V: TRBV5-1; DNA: TGTGCCAGCAGCAAGACAGAGACCCTGAACACTGAAGCTTTCTTT; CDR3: CASSKTETLNTEAFF
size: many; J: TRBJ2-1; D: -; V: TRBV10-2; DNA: TGCGCCAGCAGTAGGAGCGGACGGTATAATGAGCAGTTCTTC; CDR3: CASSRSGRYNEQFF
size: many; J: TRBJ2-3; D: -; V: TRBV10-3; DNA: TGTGCCATCAGGAACACAGATACGCAGTATTTT; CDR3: CAIRNTDTQYF
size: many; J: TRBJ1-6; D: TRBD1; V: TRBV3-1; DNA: TGTGCCAGCAGCCCGACAGGGACTGGGGGTAATTCACCCCTCCACTTT; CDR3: CASSPTGTGGNSPLHF
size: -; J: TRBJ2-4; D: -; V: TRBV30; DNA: TGTGCCTGGGGTTGGACTAATCCCAACATTCAGTACTTC; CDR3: CAWGWTNPNIQYF
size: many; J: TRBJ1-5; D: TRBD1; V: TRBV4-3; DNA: TGCGCCAGCAGCCAAGAGTTCGGACAGGGGGCATATCAGCCCCAGCATTTT; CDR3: CASSQEFGQGAYQPQHF
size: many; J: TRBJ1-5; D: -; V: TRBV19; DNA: TGTGCCAGTAGTATCAAGCAGCCGAATCAGCCCCAGCATTTT; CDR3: CASSIKQPNQPQHF